The present TCR beta chain was sequenced within a study of spatial heterogeneity in lung cancer. At the level of the study: Every unique TCR and UMI combination, on average, appeared more than ten times in raw reads. General study results and limits: Counts of expanded alpha and beta TCRs within tumors tracked the tumor nonsynonymous mutation count.

This CDR3 has 15 amino acids. Between the trimmed V and J ends, which lost 4 bases and 4 bases, there was a span of 16 bases. Germline CDR1 and CDR2: MGHRA and YSYEKL. TCRdb independently ran MiXCR on the 5' RACE reads; one entry per CDR3 protein. Of some 20,000 distinct CDR3 sequences in the sample, approximately 6.5% were seen once. Time point noted: sample taken at primary tumor resection. Untreated early-stage non-small cell lung cancer patients, fewer than 85 in total, were the donors. Concerning this clonotype: Its antigen is unknown.

The specimen comprised lung tumor tissue, sampled at surgery. The TCR comes from a female donor with early-stage non-small cell lung cancer. The chain recombines TRBV4-1 with TRBJ1-2; the D gene is possibly TRBD1 (5 bases). CDR3 coding DNA: TGCGCCAGCAGCCCCGGGACGAAGGACTGCTATGGCTACACCTTC. Translation gives CASSPGTKDCYGYTF.